The 5 T cell receptor beta chains presented below share a single source sample, sequenced in a study of type 1 and type 2 diabetes patients. PCR was run on genomic DNA. Multiplex PCR with 30 forward and 13 reverse primers amplified the TCR beta CDR3. TCRdb re-analysed the multiplex PCR reads in MiXCR, keeping a single row per CDR3 protein. This table has about 270,000 distinct CDR3 sequences, roughly 48% appearing once. The sample was peripheral blood mononuclear cells (PBMCs). The origin of the receptors is a man younger than 30 with type 2 diabetes.

The sample holds a few counts of this clonotype. This chain connects TRBV6-6 to TRBJ1-2; D gene unclear. With 4 bases removed from V and 4 bases from J, the gap between germline ends came to 13 bases. The CDR3 consists of 14 residues. Germline V gives CDR1 MNHNY, CDR2 SVGAGI (reference sequence). The CDR3 sequence: CASSLVQSGYGYTF. The CDR3 coding sequence is TGTGCCAGCAGTTTAGTACAGTCCGGCTATGGCTACACCTTC.

This clonotype was detected a few times. The V gene is TRBV19, the J gene TRBJ2-5; 9 bases fit TRBD1. The CDR3 covers 17 residues. Germline V gene data show CDR1 as LNHDA and CDR2 as SQIVND (reference sequence). Unmatched junction bases numbered 16, after V lost 4 bases and J lost 7 bases. The CDR3 loop reads CASSTKAGQGGAGTQYF. The CDR3 coding sequence is TGTGCCAGTAGTACGAAGGCGGGACAGGGCGGAGCTGGGACCCAGTACTTC.

The chain joins TRBV7-9 to TRBJ2-1, with 14 bases matching TRBD2. CDR3 length equals 13 residues. V gave up 10 bases and J gave up 6 bases; unmatched junction bases: 2. Germline V gene data show CDR1 as SEHNR and CDR2 as FQNEAQ (reference sequence). The CDR3 nucleotides read TGTGCCACGACTAGCGGGGGGGGCAATGAGCAGTTCTTC. This encodes CATTSGGGNEQFF.

This clonotype was observed a handful of times. This chain connects TRBV27 to TRBJ2-7; TRBD2 aligns across 7 bases. Germline V gene data show CDR1 as MNHEY and CDR2 as SMNVEV (reference sequence). The V gene end was trimmed by 6 bases and the J gene end by 4 bases; junction bases not matched to a gene: 9. The CDR3 contains 14 residues. The CDR3 nucleotides read TGTGCCAGCAGGTCGGCGGGAGAGGGTTACGAGCAGTACTTC. The encoded protein is CASRSAGEGYEQYF.

This clonotype was picked up a small number of times. CDR3 in amino acids: CASSRGGQGIQRWEQYF. DNA of the CDR3: TGTGCCAGTAGTCGGGGGGGGCAGGGGATCCAAAGGTGGGAGCAGTACTTC. The chain links TRBV19 to TRBJ2-7, with 8 bases matching TRBD2. Germline CDR1 is LNHDA and CDR2 is SQIVND (reference sequence). Unmatched junction bases numbered 19, after V lost 5 bases and J lost 7 bases. The CDR3 is 17 residues long.